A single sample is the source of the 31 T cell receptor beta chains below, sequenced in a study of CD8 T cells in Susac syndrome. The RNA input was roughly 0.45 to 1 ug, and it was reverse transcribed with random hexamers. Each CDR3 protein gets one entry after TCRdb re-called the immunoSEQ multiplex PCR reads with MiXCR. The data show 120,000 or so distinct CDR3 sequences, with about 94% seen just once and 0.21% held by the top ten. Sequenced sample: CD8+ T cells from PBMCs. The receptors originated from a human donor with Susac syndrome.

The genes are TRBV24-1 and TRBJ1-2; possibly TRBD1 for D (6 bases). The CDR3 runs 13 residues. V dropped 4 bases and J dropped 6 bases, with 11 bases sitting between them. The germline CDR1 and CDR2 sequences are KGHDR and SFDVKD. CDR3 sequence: CATSEDSADGYTF. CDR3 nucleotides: TGTGCCACCAGTGAGGACAGCGCTGATGGCTACACCTTC.

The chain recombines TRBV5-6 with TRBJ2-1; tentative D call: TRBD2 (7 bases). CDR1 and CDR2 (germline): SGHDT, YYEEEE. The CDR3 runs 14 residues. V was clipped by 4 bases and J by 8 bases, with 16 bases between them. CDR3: CASSDPGGDHEQFF. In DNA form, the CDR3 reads TGTGCCAGCAGCGACCCGGGGGGCGACCATGAGCAGTTCTTC.

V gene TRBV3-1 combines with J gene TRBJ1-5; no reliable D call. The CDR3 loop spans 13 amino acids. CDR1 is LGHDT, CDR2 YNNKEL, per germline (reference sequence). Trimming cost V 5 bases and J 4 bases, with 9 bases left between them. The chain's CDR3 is CASSTAQNQPQHF. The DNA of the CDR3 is TGTGCCAGCAGCACCGCCCAAAATCAGCCCCAGCATTTT.

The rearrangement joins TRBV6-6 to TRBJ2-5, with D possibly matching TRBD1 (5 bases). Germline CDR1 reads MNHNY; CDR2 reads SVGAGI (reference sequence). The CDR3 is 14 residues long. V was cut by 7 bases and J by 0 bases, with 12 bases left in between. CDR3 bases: TGTGCCAGCACTGCCGACAGTAACCAAGAGACCCAGTACTTC. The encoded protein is CASTADSNQETQYF.

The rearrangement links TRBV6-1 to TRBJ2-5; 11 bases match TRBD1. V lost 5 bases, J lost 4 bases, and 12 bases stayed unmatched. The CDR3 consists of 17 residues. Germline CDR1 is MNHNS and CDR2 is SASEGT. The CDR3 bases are TGTGCCAGCAGTCCTGGGACAGGGGGGATCAATTCAGAGACCCAGTACTTC. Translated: CASSPGTGGINSETQYF.

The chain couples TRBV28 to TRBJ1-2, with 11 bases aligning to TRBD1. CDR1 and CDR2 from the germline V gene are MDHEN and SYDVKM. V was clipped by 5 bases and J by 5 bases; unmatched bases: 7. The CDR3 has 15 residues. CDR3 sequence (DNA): TGTGCCAGCAGTCTCTGGACAGGGGGCTCATATGGCTACACCTTC. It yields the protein CASSLWTGGSYGYTF.

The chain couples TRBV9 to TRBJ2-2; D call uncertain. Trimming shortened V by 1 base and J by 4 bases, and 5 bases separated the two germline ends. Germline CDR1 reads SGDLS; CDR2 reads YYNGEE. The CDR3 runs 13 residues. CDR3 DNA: TGTGCCAGCAGCGTATCGAGCACCGGGGAGCTGTTTTTT. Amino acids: CASSVSSTGELFF.

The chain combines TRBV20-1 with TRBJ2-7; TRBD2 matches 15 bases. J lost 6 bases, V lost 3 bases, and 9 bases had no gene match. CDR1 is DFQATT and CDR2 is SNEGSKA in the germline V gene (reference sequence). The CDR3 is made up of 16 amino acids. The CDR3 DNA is TGCAGTGCTAGGGGAGGACTAGCGGGGGGGCACATCGAGCAGTACTTC. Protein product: CSARGGLAGGHIEQYF.

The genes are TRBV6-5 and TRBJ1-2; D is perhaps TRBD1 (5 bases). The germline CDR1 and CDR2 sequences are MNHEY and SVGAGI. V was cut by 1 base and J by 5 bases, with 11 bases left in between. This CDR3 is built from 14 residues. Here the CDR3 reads CASSYYGTRYGYTF. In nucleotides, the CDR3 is TGTGCCAGCAGTTACTACGGGACCCGGTATGGCTACACCTTC.

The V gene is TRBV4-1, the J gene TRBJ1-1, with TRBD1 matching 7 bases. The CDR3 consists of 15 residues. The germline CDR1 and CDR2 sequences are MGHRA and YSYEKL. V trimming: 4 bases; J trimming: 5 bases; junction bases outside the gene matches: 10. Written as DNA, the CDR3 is TGCGCCAGCAGCCGTCAGGGGGAGGGTTGGACTGAAGCTTTCTTT. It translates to CASSRQGEGWTEAFF.

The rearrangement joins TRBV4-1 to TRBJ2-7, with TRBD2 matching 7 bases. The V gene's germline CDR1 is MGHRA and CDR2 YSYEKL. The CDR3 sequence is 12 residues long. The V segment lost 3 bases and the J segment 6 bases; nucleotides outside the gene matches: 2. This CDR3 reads CASSQPGGEQYF. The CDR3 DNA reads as TGCGCCAGCAGCCAGCCGGGGGGCGAGCAGTACTTC.

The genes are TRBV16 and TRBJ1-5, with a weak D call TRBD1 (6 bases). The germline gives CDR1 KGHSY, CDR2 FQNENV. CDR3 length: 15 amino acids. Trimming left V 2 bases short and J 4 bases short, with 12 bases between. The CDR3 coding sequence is TGTGCCAGCAGCCAACTCCCAGGGGCGAATCAGCCCCAGCATTTT. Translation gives CASSQLPGANQPQHF.

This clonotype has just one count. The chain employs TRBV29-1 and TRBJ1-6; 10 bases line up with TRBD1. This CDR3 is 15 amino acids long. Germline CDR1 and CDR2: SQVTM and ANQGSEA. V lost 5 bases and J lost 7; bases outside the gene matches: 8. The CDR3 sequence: CSVQTGTGENSPLHF. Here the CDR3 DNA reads TGCAGCGTTCAGACCGGGACAGGGGAAAATTCACCCCTCCACTTT.

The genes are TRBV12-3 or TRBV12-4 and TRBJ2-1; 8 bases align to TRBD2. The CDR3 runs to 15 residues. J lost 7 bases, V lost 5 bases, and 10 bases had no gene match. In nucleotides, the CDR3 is TGTGCCAGCAGTGTTAGCGGGGCTGAAATAAATGAGCAGTTCTTC. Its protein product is CASSVSGAEINEQFF.

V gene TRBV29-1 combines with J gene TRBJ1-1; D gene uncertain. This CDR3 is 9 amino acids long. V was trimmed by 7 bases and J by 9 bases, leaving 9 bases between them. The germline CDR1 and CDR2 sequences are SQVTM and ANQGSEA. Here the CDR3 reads CSDGRQAFF. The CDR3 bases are TGCAGCGACGGCAGGCAAGCTTTCTTT.

CDR3 amino acids: CASSGVYGYTF. As DNA, the CDR3 is TGTGCCAGCAGTGGAGTCTATGGCTACACCTTC. The chain couples TRBV12-3 or TRBV12-4 to TRBJ1-2; D unclear. There are 11 residues in the CDR3. The V gene lost 5 bases and the J gene lost 4 bases, with 5 bases spanning the gap.

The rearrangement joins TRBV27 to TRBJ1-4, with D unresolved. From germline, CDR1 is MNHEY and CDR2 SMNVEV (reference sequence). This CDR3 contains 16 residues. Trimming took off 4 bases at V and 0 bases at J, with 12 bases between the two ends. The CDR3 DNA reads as TGTGCCAGCAGTTGGTCCGTGGGAGCAACTAATGAAAAACTGTTTTTT. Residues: CASSWSVGATNEKLFF. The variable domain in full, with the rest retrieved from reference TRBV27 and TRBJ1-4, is EAQVTQNPRYLITVTGKKLTVTCSQNMNHEYMSWYRQDPGLGLRQIYYSMNVEVTDKGDVPEGYKVSRKEKRNFPLILESPSPNQTSLYFCASSWSVGATNEKLFFGSGTQLSVL.

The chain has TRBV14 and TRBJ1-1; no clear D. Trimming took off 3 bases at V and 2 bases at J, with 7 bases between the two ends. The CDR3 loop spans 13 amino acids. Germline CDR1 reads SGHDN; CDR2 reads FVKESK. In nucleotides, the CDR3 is TGTGCCAGCAGCCACAGGCAAAACACTGAAGCTTTCTTT. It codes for CASSHRQNTEAFF.

CDR3 sequence (DNA): TGTGCCAGCAGCACGCCTTTACAGGGAGGAGATACGCAGTATTTT. This sequence encodes CASSTPLQGGDTQYF. V and J are TRBV5-6 and TRBJ2-3, with D tentatively TRBD1 or TRBD2 (6 bases each). Trimming shortened V by 4 bases and J by 5 bases, and 17 bases separated the two germline ends. This CDR3 is 15 amino acids long. CDR1 and CDR2 (germline): SGHDT, YYEEEE.

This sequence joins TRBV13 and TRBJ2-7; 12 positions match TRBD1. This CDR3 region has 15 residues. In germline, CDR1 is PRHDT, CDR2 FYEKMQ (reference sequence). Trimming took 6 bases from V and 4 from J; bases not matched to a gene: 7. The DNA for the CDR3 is TGTGCCAGCAGACCGGGACAGGGGGCTGGGTACGAGCAGTACTTC. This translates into CASRPGQGAGYEQYF.

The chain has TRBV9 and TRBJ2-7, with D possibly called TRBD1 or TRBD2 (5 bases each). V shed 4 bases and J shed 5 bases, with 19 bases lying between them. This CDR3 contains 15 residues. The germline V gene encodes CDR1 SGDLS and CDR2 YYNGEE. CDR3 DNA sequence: TGTGCCAGCAGCACAAAGAATACAGGACTCCACGAGCAGTACTTC. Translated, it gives CASSTKNTGLHEQYF.

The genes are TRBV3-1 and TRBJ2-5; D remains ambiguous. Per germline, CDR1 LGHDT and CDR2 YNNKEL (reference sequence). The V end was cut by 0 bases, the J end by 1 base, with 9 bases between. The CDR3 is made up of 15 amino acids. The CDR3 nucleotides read TGTGCCAGCAGCCAAGACACCGGTACCCAAGAGACCCAGTACTTC. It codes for CASSQDTGTQETQYF.

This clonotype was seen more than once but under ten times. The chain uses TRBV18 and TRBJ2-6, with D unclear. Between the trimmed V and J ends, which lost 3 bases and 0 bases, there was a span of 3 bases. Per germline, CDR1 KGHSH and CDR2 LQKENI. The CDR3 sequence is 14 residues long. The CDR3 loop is CASSPGSGANVLTF. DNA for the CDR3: TGTGCCAGCTCACCGGGCTCTGGGGCCAACGTCCTGACTTTC.

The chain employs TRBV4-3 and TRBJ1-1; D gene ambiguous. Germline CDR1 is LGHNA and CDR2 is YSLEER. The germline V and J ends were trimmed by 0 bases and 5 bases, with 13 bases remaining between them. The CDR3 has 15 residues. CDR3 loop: CASSQDRGSETEAFF. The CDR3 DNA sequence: TGCGCCAGCAGCCAAGATCGAGGATCCGAGACTGAAGCTTTCTTT.

CDR3 sequence: CASGEGSPRQETQYF. The CDR3 DNA reads as TGTGCCAGTGGGGAGGGCAGCCCGAGACAAGAGACCCAGTACTTC. V gene TRBV27 combines with J gene TRBJ2-5; the match to TRBD2 covers 7 bases. This CDR3 is built from 15 residues. Per germline, CDR1 MNHEY and CDR2 SMNVEV (reference sequence). The ends lost 9 bases at V and 2 bases at J; junction bases unmatched: 12.

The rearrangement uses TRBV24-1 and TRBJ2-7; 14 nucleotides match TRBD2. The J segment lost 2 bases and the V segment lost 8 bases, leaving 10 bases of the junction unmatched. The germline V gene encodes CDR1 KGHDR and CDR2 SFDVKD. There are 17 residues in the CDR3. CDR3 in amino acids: CATTRTSGGPDAYEQYF. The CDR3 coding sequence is TGTGCCACCACCCGGACTAGCGGGGGGCCAGACGCCTACGAGCAGTACTTC.

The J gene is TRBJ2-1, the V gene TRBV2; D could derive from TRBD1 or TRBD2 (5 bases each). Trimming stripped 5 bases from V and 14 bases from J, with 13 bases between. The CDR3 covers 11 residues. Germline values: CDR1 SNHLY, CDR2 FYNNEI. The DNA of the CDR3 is TGTGCCAGCAGTCTAATGGGGGACGAGTTCTTC. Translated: CASSLMGDEFF.

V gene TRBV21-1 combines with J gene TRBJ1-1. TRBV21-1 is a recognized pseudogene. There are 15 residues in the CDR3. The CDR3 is CASSKARGRNTEAFF. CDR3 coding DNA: TGTGCCAGCAGCAAAGCTAGGGGGAGGAACACTGAAGCTTTCTTT.

The CDR3 loop reads CASSPPRGQYGYTF. The CDR3 region has the DNA TGTGCCAGCAGCCCCCCCCGGGGCCAGTATGGCTACACCTTC. The chain carries TRBV9 and TRBJ1-2, with D maybe TRBD1 (5 bases). This CDR3 region has 14 residues. V lost 4 bases to trimming and J lost 5 bases, with 15 bases between them. The V gene's germline CDR1 is SGDLS and CDR2 YYNGEE. Variable domain in full (rest from reference TRBV9 and TRBJ1-2): DSGVTQTPKHLITATGQRVTLRCSPRSGDLSVYWYQQSLDQGLQFLIQYYNGEERAKGNILERFSAQQFPDLHSELNLSSLELGDSALYFCASSPPRGQYGYTFGSGTRLTVV.

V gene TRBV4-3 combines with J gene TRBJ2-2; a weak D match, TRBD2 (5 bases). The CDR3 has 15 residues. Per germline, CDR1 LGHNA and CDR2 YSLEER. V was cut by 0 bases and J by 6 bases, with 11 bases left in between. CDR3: CASSQEVLRAGELFF. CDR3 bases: TGCGCCAGCAGCCAAGAGGTTTTGAGGGCCGGGGAGCTGTTTTTT.

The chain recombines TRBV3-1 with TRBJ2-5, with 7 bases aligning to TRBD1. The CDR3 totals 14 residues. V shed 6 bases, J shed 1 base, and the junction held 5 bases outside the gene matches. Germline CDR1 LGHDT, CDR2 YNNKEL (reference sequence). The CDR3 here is CASRLQGPQETQYF. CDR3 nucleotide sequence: TGTGCCAGCAGGCTACAGGGGCCCCAAGAGACCCAGTACTTC.